The 26 T cell receptor beta chains given below trace back to one sample, sequenced in a study of vaccination and CD4 T cells after COVID-19. Indicated treatment: approximately 9-day PBMC culture with coronavirus spike peptide pools or control peptides (ViraFEST assay). For these receptors, no antigen is known. The Oncomine TCR Beta short-read assay sequenced DNA from cultured CD4+ T cells. TCRdb re-called the PCR reads with MiXCR, one entry per CDR3 protein. The sample lists about 23,000 distinct CDR3 sequences, roughly 62% occurring once. The sample here was CD4+ T cells from blood, cultured in vitro, taken after SARS-CoV-2 vaccination. These receptors were taken from a human donor who received a COVID-19 vaccine.

This clonotype appeared a few times. The chain is built from TRBV30 and TRBJ2-5; a weak D match, TRBD1 (6 bases). The CDR3 runs 13 residues. Per the germline V gene, CDR1 is GTSNPN and CDR2 is SVGIG (reference sequence). The V and J ends lost 0 bases and 4 bases respectively, with 9 bases between them. The DNA for the CDR3 is TGTGCCTGGAGTGTCGGGACAACAGAGACCCAGTACTTC. It translates to CAWSVGTTETQYF.

The CDR3: CASKGPGGGGTSSGANVLTF. The CDR3 bases are TGTGCCAGCAAGGGCCCGGGGGGCGGGGGTACGTCGTCTGGGGCCAACGTCCTGACTTTC. The rearrangement joins TRBV2 to TRBJ2-6; D possibly corresponds to TRBD2 (7 bases). The V and J ends lost 7 bases and 1 base respectively, with 26 bases between them. The CDR3 runs 20 residues. Germline V CDR1 and CDR2: SNHLY, FYNNEI.

This chain uses TRBV20-1 with TRBJ1-2; D gene uncertain. V lost 6 bases and J lost 1, with 15 bases in between. The CDR3 runs 14 residues. The germline V gene has CDR1 DFQATT and CDR2 SNEGSKA (reference sequence). In DNA form, the CDR3 reads TGCAGTGCCCCACCTCGAGGAGGTAACTATGGCTACACCTTC. Translating gives CSAPPRGGNYGYTF.

Only a few counts were recorded for this clonotype. This rearrangement joins TRBV10-1 to TRBJ2-7, with no clear D. CDR1 is WNHNN and CDR2 is SYGVQD in the germline V gene (reference sequence). The CDR3 consists of 13 residues. V was trimmed by 2 bases and J by 2 bases, leaving 7 bases between them. In nucleotides, the CDR3 is TGCGCCAGCAGTGAGAGTACTACCTACGAGCAGTACTTC. It translates to CASSESTTYEQYF.

The chain links TRBV11-3 to TRBJ1-1; maybe TRBD1 (6 bases). V lost 6 bases, J lost 8 bases, and 19 bases lay in between. The CDR3 runs 14 residues. CDR1 is SGHNT, CDR2 YENEEA, per germline. CDR3 nucleotide sequence: TGTGCCAGCAGTTTATACCCGGGACACGGAGAAGCTTTCTTT. As protein: CASSLYPGHGEAFF.

The chain combines TRBV6-5 with TRBJ1-1; a weak D match, TRBD1 (5 bases). Germline V lookup: CDR1 MNHEY, CDR2 SVGAGI. Trimming stripped 4 bases from V and 0 bases from J, with 18 bases between. The CDR3 spans 17 residues. CDR3 DNA sequence: TGTGCCAGCAGTTCAGGGCGGCAGACCGAAATGAACACTGAAGCTTTCTTT. Its protein product is CASSSGRQTEMNTEAFF.

The chain carries TRBV7-2 and TRBJ2-3; 13 positions agree with TRBD2. Per germline, CDR1 SGHTA and CDR2 FQGNSA. The J segment lost 5 bases and the V segment lost 4 bases, leaving 6 bases of the junction unmatched. The CDR3 is 16 residues long. This CDR3 reads CASSWTSGGRLDTQYF. Written as DNA, the CDR3 is TGTGCCAGCAGCTGGACTAGCGGGGGTCGTTTAGATACGCAGTATTTT.

V gene TRBV6-4 combines with J gene TRBJ1-2, with unresolved D. This CDR3 has 14 amino acids. Trimming took 2 bases from V and 6 from J, leaving 13 bases between them. CDR1 MRHNA and CDR2 SNTAGT come from the germline V gene. CDR3 loop: CASSDPVGGHGYTF. The CDR3 DNA follows: TGTGCCAGCAGTGACCCGGTCGGAGGACATGGCTACACCTTC.

The chain joins TRBV5-5 to TRBJ1-6; D unresolved. The CDR3 is 15 residues long. V gave up 0 bases and J gave up 7 bases, with 11 bases separating them. The germline gives CDR1 SGHKS, CDR2 YYEKEE (reference sequence). CDR3 residues: CASSLGLAANSPLHF. The CDR3 nucleotides read TGTGCCAGCAGCTTGGGACTGGCCGCGAATTCACCCCTCCACTTT.

The chain combines TRBV20-1 with TRBJ2-5, with 8 bases identical to TRBD2. The CDR3 covers 15 residues. Germline CDR1 and CDR2: DFQATT and SNEGSKA (reference sequence). Germline trimming cut 6 bases from V and 3 bases from J; bases unmatched to any gene: 12. The CDR3 protein is CSASRGGAGEETQYF. The CDR3 DNA is TGCAGTGCCTCCCGGGGGGGAGCGGGGGAAGAGACCCAGTACTTC.

The chain couples TRBV2 to TRBJ2-2; 7 nucleotides align to TRBD1. V was pared by 6 bases and J by 0 bases, with 4 bases of the junction left unmatched. CDR3 length: 15 residues. In germline, CDR1 is SNHLY, CDR2 FYNNEI. The DNA for the CDR3 is TGTGCCAGCAGGCCCGGGACAGCGAACACCGGGGAGCTGTTTTTT. This translates into CASRPGTANTGELFF.

This chain joins TRBV2 and TRBJ1-5, with D perhaps matching TRBD1 (6 bases). There are 13 residues in the CDR3. From germline, CDR1 is SNHLY and CDR2 FYNNEI. Trimming removed 5 bases at V and 8 bases at J, with 13 bases between. CDR3 sequence (DNA): TGTGCCAGCAGTAGGAGCGAGGGGGAGCCCCAGCATTTT. It yields the protein CASSRSEGEPQHF.

The count of this clonotype is one. V usage is TRBV12-3 or TRBV12-4 and J usage is TRBJ1-3; 7 bases are a match to TRBD1. The CDR3 loop spans 14 amino acids. V lost 5 bases, J lost 2 bases, and 3 bases stayed unmatched. The CDR3 reads CASSTGTAGNTIYF. CDR3 coding DNA: TGTGCCAGCAGTACCGGGACAGCTGGAAACACCATATATTTT.

This chain connects TRBV7-2 to TRBJ2-1; 8 bases are a match to TRBD2. V trimming: 5 bases; J trimming: 0 bases; junction bases outside the gene matches: 6. Germline CDR1 and CDR2: SGHTA and FQGNSA. There are 16 residues in the CDR3. The CDR3 protein is CASSRSGASSYNEQFF. The CDR3 DNA follows: TGTGCCAGCAGCCGTAGCGGGGCCAGCTCCTACAATGAGCAGTTCTTC. Full variable domain (remainder filled in from reference TRBV7-2 and TRBJ2-1): GAGVSQSPSNKVTEKGKDVELRCDPISGHTALYWYRQSLGQGLEFLIYFQGNSAPDKSGLPSDRFSAERTGGSVSTLTIQRTQQEDSAVYLCASSRSGASSYNEQFFGPGTRLTVL.

This chain connects TRBV19 to TRBJ1-5; no clear D gene. The CDR3 totals 14 residues. Germline V lookup: CDR1 LNHDA, CDR2 SQIVND (reference sequence). The V end lost 4 bases, the J end lost 11 bases, and 18 bases lay between the germline ends. CDR3: CASSRSGNPEAQHF. For the CDR3, the DNA is TGTGCCAGTAGTAGGTCAGGCAACCCAGAGGCCCAGCATTTT.

V gene TRBV10-3 combines with J gene TRBJ1-1; perhaps TRBD1 as D (6 bases). Per the germline V gene, CDR1 is ENHRY and CDR2 is SYGVKD. The CDR3 is 13 residues long. Trimming stripped 9 bases from V and 3 bases from J, with 14 bases between. The CDR3 nucleotides read TGTGCCATGGGCACAGGGAGGGACACTGAAGCTTTCTTT. It translates to CAMGTGRDTEAFF.

This chain joins TRBV19 and TRBJ2-1; a possible D gene is TRBD1 (5 bases). The length of the CDR3 is 13 residues. Trimming cost V 4 bases and J 9 bases, with 13 bases left between them. The germline CDR1 and CDR2 sequences are LNHDA and SQIVND (reference sequence). The CDR3 spells CASSTQRGGEQFF. The CDR3 DNA reads as TGTGCCAGTAGTACCCAAAGGGGCGGTGAGCAGTTCTTC.

The chain recombines TRBV7-8 with TRBJ2-5; D ambiguous. V gave up 6 bases and J gave up 5 bases, with 10 bases separating them. Germline lookup yields CDR1 SGHVS and CDR2 FQNEAQ. The CDR3 has 12 residues. The CDR3 sequence: CASRGRQETQYF. CDR3 sequence (DNA): TGTGCCAGCAGAGGACGCCAGGAGACCCAGTACTTC.

V gene TRBV20-1 combines with J gene TRBJ1-5, with 9 bases aligning to TRBD1. The CDR3 sequence is 15 residues long. Trimming at V came to 1 base and at J to 5 bases, leaving 6 bases not matched to a gene. Germline V gene lookup returns CDR1 DFQATT and CDR2 SNEGSKA (reference sequence). The CDR3 sequence: CSARATGGSDQPQHF. CDR3 coding DNA: TGCAGTGCTAGAGCGACAGGGGGAAGCGATCAGCCCCAGCATTTT.

This chain uses TRBV6-1 with TRBJ2-7; D gene uncertain. The CDR3 runs 15 residues. V dropped 6 bases and J dropped 4 bases, with 19 bases sitting between them. The germline V gene has CDR1 MNHNS and CDR2 SASEGT. CDR3 protein: CASRSDGRRVYEQYF. The CDR3 coding sequence is TGTGCCAGCAGATCCGATGGACGGCGCGTTTACGAGCAGTACTTC.

J is TRBJ1-1 and V is TRBV6-1, with D unresolved. Germline CDR1 MNHNS, CDR2 SASEGT. Deletions cut 4 bases from V and 4 bases from J, with 13 bases between. The CDR3 has 14 amino acids. The CDR3 is CASSGAFGVTEAFF. DNA of the CDR3: TGTGCCAGCAGTGGCGCTTTCGGGGTCACTGAAGCTTTCTTT.

The table lists this clonotype with a few counts. The chain links TRBV7-9 to TRBJ1-6; unclear D gene. This CDR3 has 16 residues. The germline V gene has CDR1 SEHNR and CDR2 FQNEAQ (reference sequence). V lost 2 bases, J lost 0 bases, and 8 bases lay in between. CDR3: CASSLSASSYNSPLHF. The DNA of the CDR3 is TGTGCCAGCAGCTTATCAGCGAGCTCCTATAATTCACCCCTCCACTTT.

The chain combines TRBV24-1 with TRBJ2-1; TRBD2 agrees at 14 bases. The CDR3 runs 16 residues. In germline, CDR1 is KGHDR, CDR2 SFDVKD. Losses at the gene ends were 3 bases for V and 8 bases for J; bases not matched to a gene: 5. In nucleotides, the CDR3 is TGTGCCACCAGTGATCCGGGACTAGCGGGAGTCGATGAGCAGTTCTTC. It codes for CATSDPGLAGVDEQFF.

The chain has TRBV19 and TRBJ1-1, with D uncertain. CDR3 size: 15 residues. Trimming removed 4 bases from V and 1 base from J, with 13 bases in between. Germline CDR1 reads LNHDA; CDR2 reads SQIVND (reference sequence). The CDR3: CASSNGRIPNTEAFF. The CDR3 nucleotides read TGTGCCAGTAGTAACGGACGGATTCCGAACACTGAAGCTTTCTTT.

The gene calls are TRBV30 and TRBJ1-6, with D tentatively TRBD1 (6 bases). V was pared by 1 base and J by 9 bases, with 7 bases between. Germline V gene sequence: CDR1 GTSNPN, CDR2 SVGIG (reference sequence). CDR3 length: 12 amino acids. This CDR3 reads CAWSARGSPLHF. Here the CDR3 DNA reads TGTGCCTGGAGTGCCAGGGGTTCACCCCTCCACTTT.

This sequence joins TRBV7-9 and TRBJ2-3, with 7 positions matching TRBD1. Germline values: CDR1 SEHNR, CDR2 FQNEAQ (reference sequence). The V segment lost 5 bases and the J segment 2 bases; nucleotides outside the gene matches: 4. The CDR3 is 14 amino acids. Here the CDR3 reads CASSPDRITDTQYF. The CDR3 region has the DNA TGTGCCAGCAGCCCGGACAGGATCACAGATACGCAGTATTTT. The full variable domain, rest sourced from reference TRBV7-9 and TRBJ2-3, is DTGVSQNPRHKITKRGQNVTFRCDPISEHNRLYWYRQTLGQGPEFLTYFQNEAQLEKSRLLSDRFSAERPKGSFSTLEIQRTEQGDSAMYLCASSPDRITDTQYFGPGTRLTVL.